Presented here are 26 T cell receptor beta chains from one specimen sequenced in a study of blood T cells in healthy people across ages. A second PCR, run for roughly 7 to 12 cycles, used a sample-barcoded 5' primer plus a J-beta primer mix. TCRdb itself ran the 5' RACE reads through MiXCR, one entry per CDR3 protein. The table lists some 900,000 distinct CDR3 sequences, 29% of them singletons. Sequenced input: blood. Receptors originate from a woman older than 75 in good health.

This clonotype was seen only a few times. This chain links TRBV6-2 or TRBV6-3 with TRBJ2-1; TRBD1 is a possible D gene (5 bases). V lost 6 bases, J lost 9 bases, and 24 bases lay in between. Per the germline V gene, CDR1 is MNHEY and CDR2 is SVGEGT. There are 16 residues in the CDR3. The DNA for the CDR3 is TGTGCCAGCAGCCCCCAAGGCGCCAGGGTGTACGGTGAGCAGTTCTTC. This encodes CASSPQGARVYGEQFF.

A word on this clonotype: A much more abundant neighbour one base away suggests this may be a read error. The V gene is TRBV7-9, the J gene TRBJ2-1; TRBD1 agrees at 7 bases. The J call could be wrong; TRBJ2-7 is a better fit for the DNA end. Germline CDR1 is SEHNR and CDR2 is FQNEAQ (reference sequence). The CDR3 contains 15 residues. The CDR3 region is CASSVPGGSYNEQYF. The CDR3, as DNA: TGTGCCAGCAGCGTGCCAGGGGGATCCTACAATGAGCAGTACTTC.

A word on this clonotype: This may arise from a read error, as a much more abundant clone is one base away. V usage is TRBV5-6 and J usage is TRBJ1-6; unclear D gene. The CDR3 has 19 amino acids. CDR1 and CDR2 from the germline V gene are SGHDT and YYEEEE. The CDR3 nucleotides read TGTACCAGCAGCCCGGCAGGAGATCCATGGAGCTCCTATAATTCACCCCTCCACTTT. Translated: CTSSPAGDPWSSYNSPLHF.

This clonotype turned up a few times. The chain carries TRBV20-1 and TRBJ1-6; D perhaps matches TRBD1 (5 bases). In germline, CDR1 is DFQATT, CDR2 SNEGSKA (reference sequence). The CDR3 spans 17 residues. With 6 bases removed from V and 2 bases from J, the gap between germline ends came to 20 bases. CDR3 DNA sequence: TGCAGTGCCCCGAGAGGGGAGGTTAGCCCCTATAATTCACCCCTCCACTTT. Encoded protein: CSAPRGEVSPYNSPLHF.

As for this clonotype: Given a much more abundant clone one base away, this may be a read error. V usage is TRBV9 and J usage is TRBJ2-3; possibly TRBD1 or TRBD2 for D (5 bases each). Germline V CDR1 and CDR2: SGDLS, YYNGEE. The CDR3 is made up of 15 amino acids. With 3 bases removed from V and 6 bases from J, the gap between germline ends came to 17 bases. The CDR3 reads CASSGHGAKVDTQYF. The CDR3 nucleotides read TGTGCCAGCAGCGGCCACGGGGCGAAAGTGGATACGCAGTATTTT.

This clonotype came up many times. The rearrangement joins TRBV2 to TRBJ2-1; either TRBD1 or TRBD2 may fit D (6 bases each). This CDR3 has 14 amino acids. Trimming stripped 4 bases from V and 7 bases from J, with 14 bases between. Germline CDR1 reads SNHLY; CDR2 reads FYNNEI. The CDR3 DNA sequence: TGTGCCAGCAGTGGGCCGGGGGCAGGGAATGAGCAGTTCTTC. Amino acids: CASSGPGAGNEQFF.

This clonotype was detected a few times. J is TRBJ1-1 and V is TRBV20-1; unclear D gene. V gave up 6 bases and J gave up 7 bases, with 18 bases separating them. This CDR3 has 13 amino acids. Germline CDR1 and CDR2: DFQATT and SNEGSKA (reference sequence). CDR3 loop: CSAPITVRDEAFF. The CDR3 nucleotides read TGCAGTGCCCCTATCACAGTAAGGGATGAAGCTTTCTTT.

Concerning this clonotype: This may be a read error: a much more frequent sequence differs by one nucleotide. The chain links TRBV10-3 to TRBJ1-2; 7 bases agree with TRBD1. Germline-derived CDR1 and CDR2 are ENHRY and SYGVKD. The CDR3 is 15 residues long. CDR3 nucleotides: TGTGCCCTCAGTGGGGGACAGAACCCTAACTATGGCTACACCTTC. Translation gives CALSGGQNPNYGYTF.

The chain couples TRBV6-2 or TRBV6-3 to TRBJ1-2; possible D gene TRBD1, 6 bases. The CDR3 totals 14 residues. Germline V CDR1 and CDR2: MNHEY, SVGEGT. V was clipped by 2 bases and J by 1 base, with 8 bases between them. The CDR3 here is CASSYEGGNYGYTF. The CDR3 bases are TGTGCCAGCAGTTACGAAGGGGGTAACTATGGCTACACCTTC.

Of note for this clonotype: A much more abundant neighbour one base away suggests this may be a read error. V and J are TRBV7-9 and TRBJ2-7; a possible D gene is TRBD2 (5 bases). The J call may not be correct, given that the DNA end is closer to TRBJ2-5. This CDR3 has 13 residues. The germline V gene has CDR1 SEHNR and CDR2 FQNEAQ (reference sequence). As DNA, the CDR3 is TGTGCCTGCAGCCGGACTTTGCAAGAGACCCAGTACTTC. It translates to CACSRTLQETQYF.

J is TRBJ2-5 and V is TRBV30; 9 bases fit TRBD2. The tail of the sequence fits TRBJ2-7 better, so the J call may be wrong. Per germline, CDR1 GTSNPN and CDR2 SVGIG (reference sequence). The CDR3 loop spans 16 amino acids. CDR3 in amino acids: CAWEGRLAGKTYEQYF. As DNA, the CDR3 is TGTGCCTGGGAGGGGAGGCTAGCGGGGAAAACCTACGAGCAGTACTTC.

The CDR3 nucleotides are TGTGCCAGCAGGCCGCGGGGGCCGAATTCCTACGAGCAGTACTTC. Translated, it gives CASRPRGPNSYEQYF. This chain connects TRBV6-2 or TRBV6-3 to TRBJ2-7; D possibly corresponds to TRBD2 (7 bases). This CDR3 region has 15 residues. V was clipped by 6 bases and J by 1 base, with 16 bases between them. Germline lookup yields CDR1 MNHEY and CDR2 SVGEGT.

This clonotype was counted only a few times. This chain uses TRBV20-1 with TRBJ1-1; D is possibly TRBD1 (5 bases). Germline CDR1 is DFQATT and CDR2 is SNEGSKA (reference sequence). V gave up 5 bases and J gave up 3 bases, with 7 bases separating them. There are 11 residues in the CDR3. The CDR3 spells CSARGDTEAFF. For the CDR3, the DNA is TGCAGTGCTCGAGGGGACACTGAAGCTTTCTTT.

The rearrangement uses TRBV15 and TRBJ2-3, with D tentatively TRBD2 (6 bases). V lost 0 bases and J lost 5, with 15 bases in between. Germline lookup yields CDR1 LNHNV and CDR2 YYDKDF (reference sequence). The CDR3 is made up of 16 amino acids. In DNA, the CDR3 is TGTGCCACCAGCAGAGAGGCCCCGGGGGTTGGAGATACGCAGTATTTT. It codes for CATSREAPGVGDTQYF.

A remark on this clonotype: This may come from a read error, since a much larger clone is one base off. V and J are TRBV6-5 and TRBJ2-4; either TRBD1 or TRBD2 may supply D (5 bases each). The J call may be incorrect, as the DNA end agrees better with TRBJ2-7. The germline V gene has CDR1 MNHEY and CDR2 SVGAGI. The CDR3 length is 14 residues. CDR3 in amino acids: CASSYTGTLAEQYF. The CDR3 bases are TGTGCCAGCAGTTACACGGGGACGCTGGCCGAGCAGTACTTC.

This clonotype was recorded a few times. The V call is TRBV12-3 or TRBV12-4, the J call TRBJ2-1; possibly TRBD1 for D (5 bases). Judging by the DNA end, TRBJ2-7 fits better; the J call may be wrong. The CDR3 is 16 residues long. DNA for the CDR3: TGTGCCAGCAGTCCAAGACAGTCCTTCTCCTACAATGAGCAGTACTTC. Translating it yields CASSPRQSFSYNEQYF.

The J gene is TRBJ1-2, the V gene TRBV6-1; D not certain. Germline lookup yields CDR1 MNHNS and CDR2 SASEGT. The CDR3 length is 15 residues. V was shortened by 0 bases and J by 5 bases, with 13 bases between the two germline ends. The CDR3 sequence: CASSEASGGSYGYTF. DNA of the CDR3: TGTGCCAGCAGTGAAGCTTCAGGAGGGAGTTATGGCTACACCTTC.

J is TRBJ1-5 and V is TRBV19, with D tentatively TRBD1 (5 bases). In germline, CDR1 is LNHDA, CDR2 SQIVND (reference sequence). The CDR3 has 16 amino acids. V lost 4 bases and J 0 bases, leaving 13 bases between the germline ends. This chain's CDR3 is CASSRSQGYSNQPQHF. CDR3 in DNA: TGTGCCAGTAGTAGAAGCCAGGGCTATAGCAATCAGCCCCAGCATTTT.

This clonotype was counted a few times. A single base separates this from a much larger clone, so it may be a read error. V usage is TRBV5-1 and J usage is TRBJ1-5; no firm D call. CDR1 SGHRS and CDR2 YFSETQ come from the germline V gene. The CDR3 extends over 15 amino acids. CDR3 sequence: CASSLSGYSDQPQHF. CDR3 sequence (DNA): TGCGCCAGCAGCTTGTCGGGTTATAGCGATCAGCCCCAGCATTTT. The whole variable domain, filled in from reference TRBV5-1 and TRBJ1-5, reads KAGVTQTPRYLIKTRGQQVTLSCSPISGHRSVSWYQQTPGQGLQFLFEYFSETQRNKGNFPGRFSGRQFSNSRSEMNVSTLELGDSALYLCASSLSGYSDQPQHFGDGTRLSIL.

Many counts were recorded for this clonotype. The rearrangement uses TRBV12-3 or TRBV12-4 and TRBJ1-2; 12 bases are shared with TRBD1. V trimming: 1 base; J trimming: 4 bases; junction bases outside the gene matches: 4. The CDR3 runs 16 residues. CDR3 region: CASSLVGQGARYGYTF. The DNA for the CDR3 is TGTGCCAGCAGTTTAGTGGGACAGGGGGCGCGCTATGGCTACACCTTC.

A word on this clonotype: A much larger clone differs from this one at a single base, so this may be a read error. The genes are TRBV25-1 and TRBJ2-1; possibly TRBD2 for D (5 bases). The CDR3 spans 16 residues. CDR1 MGHDK and CDR2 SYGVNS come from the germline V gene. V gave up 0 bases and J gave up 9 bases, with 18 bases separating them. The CDR3 sequence: CASSEYGWRSSSEQFF. As DNA, the CDR3 is TGTGCCAGCAGTGAATACGGGTGGAGGTCAAGCAGTGAGCAGTTCTTC.

A note on this clonotype: One base away lies a much larger clone, so this may be a sequencing read error. The chain links TRBV3-1 to TRBJ2-1; D possibly corresponds to TRBD1 (5 bases). Trimming took off 4 bases at V and 3 bases at J, with 13 bases between the two ends. CDR3 length equals 15 residues. Germline-derived CDR1 and CDR2 are LGHDT and YNNKEL (reference sequence). CDR3 protein: CASSLGAGFYNEQFF. The CDR3 DNA reads TGTGCCAGCAGCCTTGGGGCAGGGTTCTACAATGAGCAGTTCTTC.

About this clonotype itself: This may come from a read error, since a much larger clone is one base off. The chain recombines TRBV5-1 with TRBJ2-7; D ambiguous. Germline CDR1 is SGHRS and CDR2 is YFSETQ. V lost 0 bases and J lost 7, with 14 bases in between. The CDR3 totals 14 residues. The CDR3 loop reads CASSLAGAYNEQYF. CDR3 coding DNA: TGCGCCAGCAGCTTGGCGGGCGCGTACAATGAGCAGTACTTC.

Note on this clonotype: One end of the junction varies from germline; a read error may be responsible. The chain combines TRBV5-1 with TRBJ2-3; weak D call: TRBD1 (6 bases). The CDR3 is 14 residues long. In germline, CDR1 is SGHRS, CDR2 YFSETQ. The chain's CDR3 is CAGRGVGDADTQYF. The CDR3 DNA sequence: TGCGCCGGCAGGGGTGTTGGAGACGCAGATACGCAGTATTTT.

This sequence joins TRBV5-4 and TRBJ1-5; perhaps TRBD1 as D (5 bases). CDR1 SGHNT and CDR2 YYREEE come from the germline V gene (reference sequence). The CDR3 extends over 13 amino acids. Trimming cost V 3 bases and J 3 bases, with 7 bases left between them. The CDR3 DNA reads TGTGCCAGCAGCTCGGACACCAATCAGCCCCAGCATTTT. Protein: CASSSDTNQPQHF.

The V call is TRBV3-1, the J call TRBJ1-1, with D unresolved. The germline V gene encodes CDR1 LGHDT and CDR2 YNNKEL (reference sequence). The CDR3 consists of 15 residues. Trimming cost V 0 bases and J 2 bases, with 10 bases left between them. CDR3 amino acids: CASSQDVGSNTEAFF. Written as DNA, the CDR3 is TGTGCCAGCAGCCAAGATGTGGGGTCCAACACTGAAGCTTTCTTT. Variable domain in full (rest from reference TRBV3-1 and TRBJ1-1): DTAVSQTPKYLVTQMGNDKSIKCEQNLGHDTMYWYKQDSKKFLKIMFSYNNKELIINETVPNRFSPKSPDKAHLNLHINSLELGDSAVYFCASSQDVGSNTEAFFGQGTRLTVV.